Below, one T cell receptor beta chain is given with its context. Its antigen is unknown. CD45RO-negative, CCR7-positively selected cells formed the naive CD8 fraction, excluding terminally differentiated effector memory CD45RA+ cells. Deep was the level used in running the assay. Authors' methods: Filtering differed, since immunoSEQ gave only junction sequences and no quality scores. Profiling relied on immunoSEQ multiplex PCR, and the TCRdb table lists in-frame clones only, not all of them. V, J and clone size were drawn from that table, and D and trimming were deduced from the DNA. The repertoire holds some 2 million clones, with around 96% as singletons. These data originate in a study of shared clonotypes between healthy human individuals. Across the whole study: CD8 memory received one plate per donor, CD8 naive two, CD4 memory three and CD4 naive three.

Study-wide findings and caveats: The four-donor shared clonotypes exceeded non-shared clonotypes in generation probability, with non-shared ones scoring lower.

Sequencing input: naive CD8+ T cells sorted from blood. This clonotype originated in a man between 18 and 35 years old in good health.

CDR3 nucleotides: TGCGCCAGCGGACGGGAAAGGAGCACTGAAGCTTTCTTT. Its translation is CASGRERSTEAFF. The chain carries TRBV5-1 and TRBJ1-1; D not certain. CDR3 size: 13 residues. Germline CDR1 reads SGHRS; CDR2 reads YFSETQ. V was pared by 7 bases and J by 4 bases, with 14 bases between.